The clone carrying this TCR beta chain appeared once. Its antigen is unidentified. This specimen comes from a study of cytotoxic CD8 clonotypes in ibrutinib-treated CLL. Looking at the study overall: Averaging across samples gave roughly 260,000 productive templates and roughly 100,000 productive rearrangements. Study-wide results and caveats: Clonality increased at ibrutinib response and stayed stable in sustained remission. At progression, however, it fell back toward baseline. Circulating CD8+ T-cell counts were tracked by baseline clonality, which exceeded that of age-matched healthy donors. There were differences in sampling times between sustained-remission and progressing patients.

The data were produced by immunoSEQ multiplex PCR, yet TCRdb's version contains in-frame clones alone and is incomplete. The sample holds about 80,000 clones; around 75% are singletons and the top ten take about 4.4%. With 0 bases removed from V and 0 bases from J, the gap between germline ends came to 10 bases. Germline V gene lookup returns CDR1 SGDLS and CDR2 YYNGEE. The length of the CDR3 is 15 residues. The TCR sequence derives from a human donor with chronic lymphocytic leukemia. Material: PBMCs, obtained after 12 months of ibrutinib treatment. The chain joins TRBV9 to TRBJ2-7; D remains unclear. The CDR3 bases are TGTGCCAGCAGCGTAGGGGCCGTTAGCTCCTACGAGCAGTACTTC. Protein sequence: CASSVGAVSSYEQYF.